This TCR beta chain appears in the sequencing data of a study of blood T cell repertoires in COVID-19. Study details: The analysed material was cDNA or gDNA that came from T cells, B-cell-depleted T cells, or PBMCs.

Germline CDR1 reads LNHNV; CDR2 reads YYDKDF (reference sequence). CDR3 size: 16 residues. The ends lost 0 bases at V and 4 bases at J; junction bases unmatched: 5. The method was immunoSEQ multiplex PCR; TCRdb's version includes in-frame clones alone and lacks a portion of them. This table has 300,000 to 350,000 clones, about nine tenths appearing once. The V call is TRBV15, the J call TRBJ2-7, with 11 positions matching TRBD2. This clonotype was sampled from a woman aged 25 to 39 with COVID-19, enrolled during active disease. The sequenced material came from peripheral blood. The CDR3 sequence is CATSRDPTSGVYEQYF. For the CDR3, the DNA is TGTGCCACCAGCAGAGACCCGACTAGCGGGGTTTACGAGCAGTACTTC.